What follows is one TCR beta chain and its context. Trimming took 6 bases from V and 0 from J, leaving 9 bases between them. CDR1 is MDHEN and CDR2 is SYDVKM in the germline V gene. The CDR3 is 14 residues long. A multiplex PCR was run with 60 Vbeta primers and 13 Jbeta primers. Assay: immunoSEQ multiplex PCR; the TCRdb copy retains only in-frame clones and omits some. The sample has under 150,000 clones, about four fifths seen once. The sample comes from a study of cytomegalovirus exposure and HLA in healthy donors. J is TRBJ2-1 and V is TRBV28; D call uncertain. The sequence was collected from a human donor in good health. Specimen: PBMCs. The CDR3, as DNA: TGTGCCAGCAGGACTCCCAGCTCCTACAATGAGCAGTTCTTC. Residues: CASRTPSSYNEQFF.